A selection of T cell receptor beta chains follows, all from one sample in a study of blood T cell repertoires in COVID-19. The assay was immunoSEQ multiplex PCR, and TCRdb's table has in-frame clones only and misses some. This repertoire shows around 200,000 clones, around 85% found once; its top ten account for approximately 3.1%. Specimen: PBMCs or T cells enriched from blood (not recorded which). These receptors were taken from a woman aged 45-60 years in a cohort exposed to, infected with or recovered from COVID-19 (not recorded which). Both conserved end residues are part of each CDR3. A D gene is named only where the DNA matches it firmly. Only some rows state a clone size, as once, few, many or a class for expanded clones.

v_gene: TRBV30; j_gene: TRBJ2-5; abundance: NA; d_gene: NA; CDR3nt: TGTGCCTGGAGTCCACAGACGGAGACCCAGTACTTC; CDR3aa: CAWSPQTETQYF
v_gene: TRBV7-2; j_gene: TRBJ2-7; abundance: NA; d_gene: NA; CDR3nt: TGTGCCAGCAGCTCGGGTGGAAGCTCCTACGAGCAGTACTTC; CDR3aa: CASSSGGSSYEQYF
v_gene: TRBV30; j_gene: TRBJ1-1; abundance: NA; d_gene: NA; CDR3nt: TGTGCCTGGAGGGTAAAAGGGAGGGACACTGAAGCTTTCTTT; CDR3aa: CAWRVKGRDTEAFF
v_gene: TRBV29-1; j_gene: TRBJ1-1; abundance: NA; d_gene: NA; CDR3nt: TGCAGCGTTGTCACCGCCCACACAGGGTTGAACACTGAAGCTTTCTTT; CDR3aa: CSVVTAHTGLNTEAFF
v_gene: TRBV30; j_gene: TRBJ1-2; abundance: NA; d_gene: NA; CDR3nt: TGTGCCTGGAGCCTAGCCGTGTACAGCGGAGGCTACACCTTC; CDR3aa: CAWSLAVYSGGYTF
v_gene: TRBV19; j_gene: TRBJ1-6; abundance: NA; d_gene: TRBD1; CDR3nt: TGTGCCAGTAGTAGGGGGACAGAGAGGAGCTCCTATAATTCACCCCTCCACTTT; CDR3aa: CASSRGTERSSYNSPLHF
v_gene: TRBV5-4; j_gene: TRBJ2-2; abundance: NA; d_gene: NA; CDR3nt: TGTGCCAGCAGCTCCATTAGCGGCACCGGGGAGCTGTTTTTT; CDR3aa: CASSSISGTGELFF
v_gene: TRBV11-2; j_gene: TRBJ2-1; abundance: NA; d_gene: NA; CDR3nt: TGTGCCAGCAGCTTAGGATCCTGGCGGGGAGGCTACAATGAGCAGTTCTTC; CDR3aa: CASSLGSWRGGYNEQFF
v_gene: TRBV9; j_gene: TRBJ1-2; abundance: NA; d_gene: NA; CDR3nt: TGTGCCAGCAGCGGCGGGGGAGCTAACTATGGCTACACCTTC; CDR3aa: CASSGGGANYGYTF
v_gene: TRBV18; j_gene: TRBJ2-5; abundance: NA; d_gene: TRBD2; CDR3nt: TGTGCCAGCTCACCCCGGGCTAGCGGGGGCCTCCGAGAGACCCAGTACTTC; CDR3aa: CASSPRASGGLRETQYF
v_gene: TRBV7-2; j_gene: TRBJ1-2; abundance: NA; d_gene: TRBD1; CDR3nt: TGTGCCATCTTGGACAGGGGATGGGGCGATTATGGCTACACCTTC; CDR3aa: CAILDRGWGDYGYTF
v_gene: TRBV5-6; j_gene: TRBJ2-3; abundance: NA; d_gene: NA; CDR3nt: TGTGCCAGCAGCTTCCAGGGGTTGGCAGATACGCAGTATTTT; CDR3aa: CASSFQGLADTQYF
v_gene: TRBV9; j_gene: TRBJ2-3; abundance: NA; d_gene: TRBD2; CDR3nt: TGTGCCAGCAGCGATAGTCGGGCTAGCGGGGGGGCGGATACGCAGTATTTT; CDR3aa: CASSDSRASGGADTQYF
v_gene: TRBV4-3; j_gene: TRBJ2-7; abundance: NA; d_gene: NA; CDR3nt: TGCGCCAGCAGCCAAATTCGCGACTCCTACGAGCAGTACTTC; CDR3aa: CASSQIRDSYEQYF
v_gene: TRBV30; j_gene: TRBJ1-2; abundance: NA; d_gene: NA; CDR3nt: TGTGCCTGGAGGTCAGGTTACTATGGCTACACCTTC; CDR3aa: CAWRSGYYGYTF
v_gene: TRBV7-3; j_gene: TRBJ2-1; abundance: NA; d_gene: TRBD2; CDR3nt: TGTGCCAGCAGCGACACTAGCGGGGGATACAATGAGCAGTTCTTC; CDR3aa: CASSDTSGGYNEQFF
v_gene: TRBV12-3/TRBV12-4; j_gene: TRBJ1-5; abundance: once; d_gene: NA; CDR3nt: TGTGCCAGCAGCGAGCAGGGTGGTCAGCCCCAGCATTTT; CDR3aa: CASSEQGGQPQHF
v_gene: TRBV2; j_gene: TRBJ2-1; abundance: NA; d_gene: TRBD2; CDR3nt: TGTGCCAGCCGTCTCTCTAGCGGGGGGAACAATGAGCAGTTCTTC; CDR3aa: CASRLSSGGNNEQFF
v_gene: TRBV5-1; j_gene: TRBJ1-4; abundance: NA; d_gene: TRBD1; CDR3nt: TGCGCCAGCAGCGCACAGGGGGCGACTGAAAAACTGTTTTTT; CDR3aa: CASSAQGATEKLFF
v_gene: TRBV24-1; j_gene: TRBJ2-1; abundance: NA; d_gene: TRBD1; CDR3nt: TGTGCCACCAGTGAAGCCGGACAGGGGCGTTACAATGAGCAGTTCTTC; CDR3aa: CATSEAGQGRYNEQFF
v_gene: TRBV18; j_gene: TRBJ1-1; abundance: NA; d_gene: TRBD1; CDR3nt: TGTGCCAGCTCCCCCGGGACAGGGCGCCCTGAAGCTTTCTTT; CDR3aa: CASSPGTGRPEAFF
v_gene: TRBV19; j_gene: TRBJ2-2; abundance: NA; d_gene: TRBD2; CDR3nt: TGTGCCAGTAGCCAACTAGCGGGGGTAAACACCGGGGAGCTGTTTTTT; CDR3aa: CASSQLAGVNTGELFF
v_gene: TRBV9; j_gene: TRBJ2-7; abundance: NA; d_gene: NA; CDR3nt: TGTGCCAGCAGCGTAGGGTACACGACAGCCTACGAGCAGTACTTC; CDR3aa: CASSVGYTTAYEQYF
v_gene: TRBV10-3; j_gene: TRBJ2-7; abundance: NA; d_gene: TRBD1; CDR3nt: TGTGCCATCAGTGCGCCGGGACAGGGGGCCTACGAGCAGTACTTC; CDR3aa: CAISAPGQGAYEQYF
v_gene: TRBV6-5; j_gene: TRBJ1-3; abundance: NA; d_gene: NA; CDR3nt: TGTGCCAGCACTCGGGCAGGGTCCTCTGGAAACACCATATATTTT; CDR3aa: CASTRAGSSGNTIYF
v_gene: TRBV15; j_gene: TRBJ2-7; abundance: NA; d_gene: NA; CDR3nt: TGTGCCACCAGTCTTGCGGGGAGGCGAGATTTAGAGCAGTACTTC; CDR3aa: CATSLAGRRDLEQYF
v_gene: TRBV4-1; j_gene: TRBJ1-5; abundance: NA; d_gene: NA; CDR3nt: TGCGCCAGCAGCCAAGATCTAGGGACATTCCTAAGGAGTCAGCCCCAGCATTTT; CDR3aa: CASSQDLGTFLRSQPQHF
v_gene: TRBV28; j_gene: TRBJ1-6; abundance: NA; d_gene: TRBD1; CDR3nt: TGTGCCAGCAGTTCCACGGGACAGGGCTATTCACCCCTCCACTTT; CDR3aa: CASSSTGQGYSPLHF
v_gene: TRBV2; j_gene: TRBJ1-2; abundance: NA; d_gene: NA; CDR3nt: TGTGCCAGCGGGCCCCTGATCTATGGCTACACCTTC; CDR3aa: CASGPLIYGYTF
v_gene: TRBV7-9; j_gene: TRBJ1-1; abundance: NA; d_gene: NA; CDR3nt: TGTGCCAGCAGCACTGCTGGGAACACTGAAGCTTTCTTT; CDR3aa: CASSTAGNTEAFF
v_gene: TRBV7-2; j_gene: TRBJ1-4; abundance: NA; d_gene: NA; CDR3nt: TGTGCCAGCAGCCTTAGGGGGTGGTCTAATGAAAAACTGTTTTTT; CDR3aa: CASSLRGWSNEKLFF
v_gene: TRBV15; j_gene: TRBJ1-6; abundance: few; d_gene: NA; CDR3nt: TGTGCCACCAGCAGAGCTATGGAGGTTAGCTCACCCCTCCACTTT; CDR3aa: CATSRAMEVSSPLHF
v_gene: TRBV30; j_gene: TRBJ2-7; abundance: NA; d_gene: NA; CDR3nt: TGTGCCTGTACACTAGCAGGGTACTACGAGCAGTACTTC; CDR3aa: CACTLAGYYEQYF
v_gene: TRBV29-1; j_gene: TRBJ2-1; abundance: NA; d_gene: NA; CDR3nt: TGCAGCGTTGATGAGACAATAGGTGAGCAGTTCTTC; CDR3aa: CSVDETIGEQFF
v_gene: TRBV7-2; j_gene: TRBJ2-2; abundance: NA; d_gene: TRBD1; CDR3nt: TGTGCCAGCAGCCAGGACAGGCCGACCGGGGAGCTGTTTTTT; CDR3aa: CASSQDRPTGELFF
v_gene: TRBV15; j_gene: TRBJ1-1; abundance: once; d_gene: NA; CDR3nt: TGTGCCACCAGCAGAGATATCCAGGAGAACACTGAAGCTTTCTTT; CDR3aa: CATSRDIQENTEAFF
v_gene: TRBV21-1; j_gene: TRBJ1-3; abundance: NA; d_gene: NA; CDR3nt: TGTGCCAGCAGCAACGACAGCCCTGAGAGCTCTGGAAACACCATATATTTT; CDR3aa: CASSNDSPESSGNTIYF
v_gene: TRBV6-2/TRBV6-3; j_gene: TRBJ1-1; abundance: NA; d_gene: NA; CDR3nt: TGTGCCAGCAGCCGAAGTCGCGGAGGCGCTTTCTTT; CDR3aa: CASSRSRGGAFF
v_gene: TRBV5-4; j_gene: TRBJ2-7; abundance: few; d_gene: TRBD2; CDR3nt: TGTGCCAGCAGCCCACAGCGGGGGAACGAGCAGTACTTC; CDR3aa: CASSPQRGNEQYF
v_gene: TRBV5-1; j_gene: TRBJ1-5; abundance: NA; d_gene: NA; CDR3nt: TGCGCCAGCAGCTTGGACGGGTCTCGCGCAGCGCCCCAGCATTTT; CDR3aa: CASSLDGSRAAPQHF
v_gene: TRBV19; j_gene: TRBJ2-5; abundance: NA; d_gene: TRBD2; CDR3nt: TGTGCCAGTAGTCCCCCGGTCCGTCTAGCGGGGGAAAAAGAGACCCAGTACTTC; CDR3aa: CASSPPVRLAGEKETQYF
v_gene: TRBV28; j_gene: TRBJ2-1; abundance: NA; d_gene: NA; CDR3nt: TGTGCCAGCAGTTCCAGAACTAGCCGGCCCCATGGTGAGCAGTTCTTC; CDR3aa: CASSSRTSRPHGEQFF
v_gene: TRBV28; j_gene: TRBJ1-2; abundance: NA; d_gene: NA; CDR3nt: TGTGCCAGCAGTTTGAGGAACTATGGCTACACCTTC; CDR3aa: CASSLRNYGYTF
v_gene: TRBV19; j_gene: TRBJ2-5; abundance: once; d_gene: NA; CDR3nt: TGTGCCAGTAGTATAAGGGGGGAGACCCAGTACTTC; CDR3aa: CASSIRGETQYF
v_gene: TRBV29-1; j_gene: TRBJ2-2; abundance: NA; d_gene: TRBD2; CDR3nt: TGCAGCGTTATAACGGGGGGGCTTCCCGGGGAGCTGTTTTTT; CDR3aa: CSVITGGLPGELFF
v_gene: TRBV4-3; j_gene: TRBJ1-5; abundance: NA; d_gene: NA; CDR3nt: TGCGCCAGCAGCCAAGACCCCGGGGGAAATAATCAGCCCCAGCATTTT; CDR3aa: CASSQDPGGNNQPQHF